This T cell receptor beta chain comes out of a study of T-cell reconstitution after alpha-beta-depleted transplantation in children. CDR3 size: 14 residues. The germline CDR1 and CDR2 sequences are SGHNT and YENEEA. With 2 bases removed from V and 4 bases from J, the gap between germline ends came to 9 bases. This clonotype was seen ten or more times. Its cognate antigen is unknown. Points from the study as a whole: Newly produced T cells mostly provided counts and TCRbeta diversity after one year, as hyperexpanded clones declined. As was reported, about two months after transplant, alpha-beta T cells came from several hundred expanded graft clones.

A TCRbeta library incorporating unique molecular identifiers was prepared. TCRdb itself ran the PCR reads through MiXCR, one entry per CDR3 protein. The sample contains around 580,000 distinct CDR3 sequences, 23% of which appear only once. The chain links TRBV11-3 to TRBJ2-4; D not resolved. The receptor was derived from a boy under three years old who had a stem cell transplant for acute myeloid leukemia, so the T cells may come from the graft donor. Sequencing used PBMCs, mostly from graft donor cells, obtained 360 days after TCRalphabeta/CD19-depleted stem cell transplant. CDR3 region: CASSLSVGKNIQYF. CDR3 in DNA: TGTGCCAGCAGCTTAAGTGTCGGAAAAAACATTCAGTACTTC.